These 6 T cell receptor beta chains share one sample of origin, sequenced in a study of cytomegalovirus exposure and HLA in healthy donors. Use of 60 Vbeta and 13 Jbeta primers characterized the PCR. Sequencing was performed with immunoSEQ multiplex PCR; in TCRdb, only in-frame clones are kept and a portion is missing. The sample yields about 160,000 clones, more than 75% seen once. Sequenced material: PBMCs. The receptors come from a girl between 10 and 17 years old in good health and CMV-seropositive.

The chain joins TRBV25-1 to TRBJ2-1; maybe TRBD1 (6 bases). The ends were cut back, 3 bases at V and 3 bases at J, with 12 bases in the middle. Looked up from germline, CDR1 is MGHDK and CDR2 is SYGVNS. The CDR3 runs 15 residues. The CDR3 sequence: CASSEAQGLYNEQFF. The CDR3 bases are TGTGCCAGCAGTGAGGCACAGGGTCTCTACAATGAGCAGTTCTTC.

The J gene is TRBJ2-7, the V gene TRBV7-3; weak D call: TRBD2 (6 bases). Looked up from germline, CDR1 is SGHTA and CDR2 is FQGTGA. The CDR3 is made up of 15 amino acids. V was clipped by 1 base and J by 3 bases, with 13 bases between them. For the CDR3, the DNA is TGTGCCAGCAGCTTAAGTGGGGGGTCGAGCTACGAGCAGTACTTC. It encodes CASSLSGGSSYEQYF. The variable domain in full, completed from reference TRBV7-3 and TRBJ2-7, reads GAGVSQTPSNKVTEKGKYVELRCDPISGHTALYWYRQSLGQGPEFLIYFQGTGAADDSGLPNDRFFAVRPEGSVSTLKIQRTERGDSAVYLCASSLSGGSSYEQYFGPGTRLTVT.

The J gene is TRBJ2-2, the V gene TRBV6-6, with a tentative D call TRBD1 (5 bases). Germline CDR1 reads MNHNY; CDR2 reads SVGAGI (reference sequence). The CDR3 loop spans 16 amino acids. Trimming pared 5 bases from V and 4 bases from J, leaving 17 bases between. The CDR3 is CASSLSRVEGTGELFF. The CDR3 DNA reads TGTGCCAGCAGTCTATCCAGGGTAGAAGGCACCGGGGAGCTGTTTTTT.

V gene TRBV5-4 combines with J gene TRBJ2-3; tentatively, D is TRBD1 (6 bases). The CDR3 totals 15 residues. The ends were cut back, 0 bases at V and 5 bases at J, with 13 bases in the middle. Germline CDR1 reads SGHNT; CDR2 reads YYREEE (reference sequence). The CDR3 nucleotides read TGTGCCAGCAGCTTGGCCTTGGGGGCTCGAGATACGCAGTATTTT. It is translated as CASSLALGARDTQYF.

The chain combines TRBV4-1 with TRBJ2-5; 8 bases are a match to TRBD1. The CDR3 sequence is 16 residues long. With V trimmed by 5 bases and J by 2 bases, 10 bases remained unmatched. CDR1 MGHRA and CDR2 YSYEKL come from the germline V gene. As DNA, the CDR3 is TGCGCCAGCAGCGTTCAACAGGGGGGTAGACAAGAGACCCAGTACTTC. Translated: CASSVQQGGRQETQYF.

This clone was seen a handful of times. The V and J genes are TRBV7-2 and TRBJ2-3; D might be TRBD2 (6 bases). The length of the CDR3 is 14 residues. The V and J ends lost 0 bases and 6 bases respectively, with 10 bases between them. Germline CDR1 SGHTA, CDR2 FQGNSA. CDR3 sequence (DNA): TGTGCCAGCAGCTTAGCGTGGAGGGCGGATACGCAGTATTTT. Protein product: CASSLAWRADTQYF.